Following are 5 T cell receptor beta chains from one sample sequenced in a study of shared T cell receptors in the human thymus. Generated by immunoSEQ multiplex PCR, the TCRdb table keeps only in-frame clones and is missing some. The profile shows about 710,000 clones, about 89% of them singletons. The sample also formed part of further work on human thymus T cells.

The sample was thymocytes. The receptors originated from a boy younger than two with a congenital heart defect.

The chain recombines TRBV4-3 with TRBJ2-3, with TRBD1 as a possible D gene (6 bases). The CDR3 is 15 residues long. Germline CDR1 is LGHNA and CDR2 is YSLEER. V was clipped by 1 base and J by 4 bases, with 12 bases between them. The CDR3 region is CASSQGRRGSDTQYF. For the CDR3, the DNA is TGCGCCAGCAGCCAAGGTCGCAGGGGCTCAGATACGCAGTATTTT.

The J gene is TRBJ2-2, the V gene TRBV11-1; possibly TRBD2 for D (7 bases). CDR3 length: 16 residues. V was cut by 7 bases and J by 0 bases, with 15 bases left in between. Germline V lookup: CDR1 SGHAT, CDR2 FQDESV (reference sequence). The DNA for the CDR3 is TGTGCCAGCACAAGAGGGGAGGGGGCGAACACCGGGGAGCTGTTTTTT. Encoded protein: CASTRGEGANTGELFF.

Remarks on this clone: Additional DNA sequences in this sample encode the identical CDR3. This chain joins TRBV20-1 and TRBJ1-2, with D hard to call. The germline V gene has CDR1 DFQATT and CDR2 SNEGSKA (reference sequence). The length of the CDR3 is 11 residues. V shed 1 base and J shed 4 bases, with 4 bases lying between them. The CDR3 sequence: CSARGLYGYTF. CDR3 coding DNA: TGCAGTGCTAGAGGGCTCTATGGCTACACCTTC.

The V and J genes are TRBV5-1 and TRBJ2-7; 10 bases fit TRBD2. V lost 4 bases and J lost 2; bases outside the gene matches: 9. The CDR3 is made up of 16 amino acids. Germline V gene data show CDR1 as SGHRS and CDR2 as YFSETQ. The CDR3 loop reads CASSILLAGVPYEQYF. The CDR3 region has the DNA TGCGCCAGCAGCATCCTGCTAGCGGGAGTCCCCTACGAGCAGTACTTC.

The chain has TRBV6-5 and TRBJ2-5; 10 positions agree with TRBD2. Per the germline V gene, CDR1 is MNHEY and CDR2 is SVGAGI. The V and J ends lost 6 bases and 2 bases, in that order; junction bases with no gene match: 6. This CDR3 contains 15 residues. CDR3 residues: CASRVLAGDQETQYF. CDR3 coding DNA: TGTGCCAGCAGGGTTCTAGCGGGAGATCAAGAGACCCAGTACTTC.